Below are 21 T cell receptor beta chains sequenced from a single sample in a study of cytomegalovirus exposure and HLA in healthy donors (dated by TCRdb to 2016 to 2017). The library relied on the immunoSEQ multiplex PCR assay. Imported from immuneACCESS, the table was reduced by TCRdb to in-frame sequences with V and J called. These copies leave out some clones; in studies compared against another copy, an unresolved V gene accounts for under half, and the cause of the remainder is not known. This sample has around 130,000 clones in its table, and approximately 87% of those were observed once. 2.1% of the sample is taken by the ten largest. The sequenced sample consisted of PBMCs. Receptors were obtained from a woman between 25 and 40 years old in good health and CMV-seronegative.

This chain uses TRBV9 with TRBJ2-2; the D gene is possibly TRBD2 (7 bases). The CDR3 is made up of 15 amino acids. V lost 4 bases and J 7 bases, leaving 17 bases between the germline ends. In germline, CDR1 is SGDLS, CDR2 YYNGEE. CDR3 sequence: CASSSLGGQGGELFF. CDR3 in DNA: TGTGCCAGCAGCTCCCTCGGGGGGCAGGGCGGGGAGCTGTTTTTT.

The V call is TRBV7-8, the J call TRBJ1-6, with a tentative D call TRBD1 (5 bases). Germline V gene lookup returns CDR1 SGHVS and CDR2 FQNEAQ. V was pared by 4 bases and J by 8 bases, with 15 bases between. The CDR3 sequence is 15 residues long. The CDR3 sequence is CASSSPGRRDSPLHF. As DNA, the CDR3 is TGTGCCAGCAGCTCTCCGGGACGGAGGGATTCACCCCTCCACTTT.

The chain uses TRBV28 and TRBJ1-2; 8 positions match TRBD1. There are 15 residues in the CDR3. V lost 6 bases, J lost 1 base, and 7 bases stayed unmatched. The germline V gene encodes CDR1 MDHEN and CDR2 SYDVKM. The CDR3 DNA sequence: TGTGCCAGCAGAGGTCAGGGGGCCTTTAACTATGGCTACACCTTC. Translation gives CASRGQGAFNYGYTF.

This clone has only one observation. V usage is TRBV7-2 and J usage is TRBJ1-2, with D possibly being TRBD1 (6 bases). From germline, CDR1 is SGHTA and CDR2 FQGNSA. The CDR3 is made up of 17 amino acids. V was cut by 0 bases and J by 4 bases, with 18 bases left in between. This CDR3 reads CASSLAIGETGSYGYTF. As DNA, the CDR3 is TGTGCCAGCAGCTTAGCGATCGGAGAGACAGGATCCTATGGCTACACCTTC.

CDR3 amino acids: CATAIEAAREQYF. The CDR3 DNA follows: TGTGCCACCGCAATCGAAGCGGCCCGCGAGCAGTACTTC. The genes are TRBV19 and TRBJ2-7; D is possibly TRBD2 (5 bases). The CDR3 spans 13 residues. V lost 10 bases to trimming and J lost 6 bases, with 19 bases between them. Germline V CDR1 and CDR2: LNHDA, SQIVND (reference sequence).

This clone occurred once. The chain links TRBV6-5 to TRBJ2-5; TRBD1 is a possible D gene (5 bases). CDR3 size: 15 residues. V was clipped by 0 bases and J by 4 bases, with 12 bases between them. Per the germline V gene, CDR1 is MNHEY and CDR2 is SVGAGI. This CDR3 is CASSYSSGSGETQYF. CDR3 nucleotide sequence: TGTGCCAGCAGTTACTCATCAGGGTCCGGAGAGACCCAGTACTTC.

This chain uses TRBV10-3 with TRBJ2-5, with D maybe TRBD2 (5 bases). The germline gives CDR1 ENHRY, CDR2 SYGVKD. Trimming shortened V by 6 bases and J by 5 bases, and 16 bases separated the two germline ends. This CDR3 is 14 amino acids long. The CDR3 is CAISPYGVSETQYF. The CDR3 bases are TGTGCCATCAGCCCATACGGGGTGAGCGAGACCCAGTACTTC.

The gene calls are TRBV11-3 and TRBJ2-5; perhaps TRBD2 as D (5 bases). The CDR3 has 16 amino acids. With 1 base removed from V and 1 base from J, the gap between germline ends came to 13 bases. Germline assignment: CDR1 SGHNT and CDR2 YENEEA. Here the CDR3 reads CASSLVAMRAQETQYF. CDR3 nucleotide sequence: TGTGCCAGCAGCTTAGTAGCGATGAGGGCCCAAGAGACCCAGTACTTC.

The gene calls are TRBV9 and TRBJ1-4; 9 nucleotides align to TRBD1. Germline-derived CDR1 and CDR2 are SGDLS and YYNGEE. The trim removed 2 bases at V and 6 bases at J, leaving 11 bases unmatched. The CDR3 runs to 17 residues. CDR3 in amino acids: CASSVTGGGPGDEKLFF. The DNA for the CDR3 is TGTGCCAGCAGCGTCACAGGGGGCGGCCCGGGAGATGAAAAACTGTTTTTT.

The chain combines TRBV2 with TRBJ1-2, with a tentative D call TRBD1 (5 bases). V was pared by 0 bases and J by 4 bases, with 12 bases between. The CDR3 extends over 15 amino acids. Germline assignment: CDR1 SNHLY and CDR2 FYNNEI. CDR3 nucleotide sequence: TGTGCCAGCAGTGAAGCGGGGCAGGGTGGCTATGGCTACACCTTC. Protein sequence: CASSEAGQGGYGYTF.

The genes are TRBV2 and TRBJ1-2, with a weak D call TRBD1 (5 bases). The germline CDR1 and CDR2 sequences are SNHLY and FYNNEI. Trimming cost V 6 bases and J 4 bases, with 15 bases left between them. This CDR3 region has 14 residues. The CDR3 spells CASSSGGEGYGYTF. In nucleotides, the CDR3 is TGTGCCAGCAGCTCCGGGGGGGAAGGCTATGGCTACACCTTC.

The rearrangement links TRBV29-1 to TRBJ2-7, with D possibly matching TRBD1 (6 bases). This CDR3 spans 13 amino acids. The germline V gene has CDR1 SQVTM and CDR2 ANQGSEA. V lost 4 bases to trimming and J lost 2 bases, with 12 bases between them. The CDR3 sequence: CSVVFGQTYEQYF. CDR3 nucleotides: TGCAGCGTTGTCTTTGGACAGACCTACGAGCAGTACTTC.

The rearrangement links TRBV6-5 to TRBJ1-5; 10 bases map to TRBD1. J lost 5 bases, V lost 5 bases, and 6 bases had no gene match. This CDR3 has 15 amino acids. CDR1 and CDR2 from the germline V gene are MNHEY and SVGAGI. CDR3: CASSLRTGGDQPQHF. The CDR3 DNA is TGTGCCAGCAGTCTTCGGACAGGGGGGGATCAGCCCCAGCATTTT.

The V call is TRBV13, the J call TRBJ2-1; 9 bases match TRBD1. CDR1 and CDR2 (germline): PRHDT, FYEKMQ (reference sequence). The length of the CDR3 is 15 residues. Losses at the gene ends were 4 bases for V and 7 bases for J; bases not matched to a gene: 8. This chain's CDR3 is CASSSGTGIGNEQFF. The CDR3 DNA follows: TGTGCCAGCAGCTCCGGGACAGGGATTGGGAATGAGCAGTTCTTC.

The table lists this clone with a few counts. The CDR3 DNA is TGTGCCAGCAGCTCGCGGGTCGAGCAGTACTTC. Residues: CASSSRVEQYF. The chain couples TRBV5-6 to TRBJ2-7; TRBD2 is a possible D gene (5 bases). CDR3 length: 11 amino acids. Per the germline V gene, CDR1 is SGHDT and CDR2 is YYEEEE. Trimming removed 3 bases at V and 6 bases at J, with 7 bases between.

V and J are TRBV28 and TRBJ2-3; TRBD2 aligns across 7 bases. V shed 2 bases, J shed 3 bases, and the junction held 2 bases outside the gene matches. CDR1 MDHEN and CDR2 SYDVKM come from the germline V gene. The CDR3 length is 14 residues. CDR3 in DNA: TGTGCCAGCAGTTTAGCTAGCGGAACAGATACGCAGTATTTT. Encoded protein: CASSLASGTDTQYF.

CDR3 in DNA: TGTGCCATCAGTGATAGCGGGGGTCTGGAGACCCAGTACTTC. Translation gives CAISDSGGLETQYF. The chain joins TRBV10-3 to TRBJ2-5, with TRBD2 matching 9 bases. V lost 3 bases, J lost 5 bases, and 4 bases stayed unmatched. CDR1 is ENHRY and CDR2 is SYGVKD in the germline V gene. The CDR3 runs 14 residues.

This clone is a singleton in its sample. This rearrangement joins TRBV7-6 to TRBJ2-5; D is uncertain. The CDR3 has 12 residues. The germline gives CDR1 SGHVS, CDR2 FNYEAQ. Deletions cut 5 bases from V and 4 bases from J, with 8 bases between. The CDR3 protein is CASSLAVETQYF. For the CDR3, the DNA is TGTGCCAGCAGCCTCGCAGTAGAGACCCAGTACTTC.

This sequence joins TRBV30 and TRBJ2-2, with 10 bases matching TRBD1. V was clipped by 0 bases and J by 3 bases; unmatched bases: 19. The CDR3 is 21 residues long. The germline CDR1 and CDR2 sequences are GTSNPN and SVGIG (reference sequence). This CDR3 is CAWSVWGAWDRGRGDTGELFF. CDR3 DNA: TGTGCCTGGAGTGTATGGGGGGCGTGGGACAGGGGCCGAGGGGACACCGGGGAGCTGTTTTTT.

This clone was counted a single time. CDR3 in DNA: TGCGCCAGCAGCCAAACAGGGGCGGGAGATACGCAGTATTTT. Protein sequence: CASSQTGAGDTQYF. The V gene is TRBV4-1, the J gene TRBJ2-3, with 7 bases that match TRBD1. This CDR3 is built from 14 residues. CDR1 is MGHRA and CDR2 is YSYEKL in the germline V gene. V dropped 2 bases and J dropped 5; count of bases not matched to a gene: 4.

The CDR3 region has the DNA TGCAGCGTTGTTACATCTAACTATGGCTACACCTTC. Translating it yields CSVVTSNYGYTF. V is TRBV29-1 and J is TRBJ1-2; no clear D gene. V was pared by 4 bases and J by 0 bases, with 6 bases between. The length of the CDR3 is 12 residues. In germline, CDR1 is SQVTM, CDR2 ANQGSEA.